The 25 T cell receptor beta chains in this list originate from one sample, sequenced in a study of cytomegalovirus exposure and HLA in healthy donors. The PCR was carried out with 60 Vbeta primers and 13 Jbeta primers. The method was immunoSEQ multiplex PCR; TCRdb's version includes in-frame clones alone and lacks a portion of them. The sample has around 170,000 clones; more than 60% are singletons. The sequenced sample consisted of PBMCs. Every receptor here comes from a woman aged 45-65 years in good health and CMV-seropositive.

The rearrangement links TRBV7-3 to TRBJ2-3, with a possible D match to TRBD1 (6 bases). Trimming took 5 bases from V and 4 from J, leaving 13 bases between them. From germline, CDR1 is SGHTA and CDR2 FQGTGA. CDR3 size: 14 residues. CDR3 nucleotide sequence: TGTGCCAGCAGCACGCACAGGGTTGCAGATACGCAGTATTTT. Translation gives CASSTHRVADTQYF.

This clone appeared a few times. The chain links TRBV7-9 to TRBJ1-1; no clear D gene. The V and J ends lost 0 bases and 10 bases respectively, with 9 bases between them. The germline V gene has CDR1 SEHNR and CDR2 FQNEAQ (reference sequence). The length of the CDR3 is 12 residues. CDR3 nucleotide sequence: TGTGCCAGCAGCTTAGCCCCCGGCGGAGCTTTCTTT. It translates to CASSLAPGGAFF. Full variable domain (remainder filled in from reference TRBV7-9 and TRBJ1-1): DTGVSQNPRHKITKRGQNVTFRCDPISEHNRLYWYRQTLGQGPEFLTYFQNEAQLEKSRLLSDRFSAERPKGSFSTLEIQRTEQGDSAMYLCASSLAPGGAFFGQGTRLTVV.

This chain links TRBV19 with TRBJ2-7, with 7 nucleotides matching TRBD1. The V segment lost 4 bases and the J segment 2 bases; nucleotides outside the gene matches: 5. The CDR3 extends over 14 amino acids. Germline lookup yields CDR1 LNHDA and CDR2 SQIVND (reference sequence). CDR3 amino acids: CASSTRQGTYEQYF. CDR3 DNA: TGTGCCAGTAGTACAAGACAGGGTACCTACGAGCAGTACTTC.

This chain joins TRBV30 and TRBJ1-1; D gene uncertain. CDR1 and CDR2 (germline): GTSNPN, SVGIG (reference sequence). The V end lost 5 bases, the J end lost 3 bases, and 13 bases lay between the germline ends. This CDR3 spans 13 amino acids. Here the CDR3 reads CAWGRELDTEAFF. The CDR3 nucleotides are TGTGCCTGGGGGCGTGAATTGGACACTGAAGCTTTCTTT.

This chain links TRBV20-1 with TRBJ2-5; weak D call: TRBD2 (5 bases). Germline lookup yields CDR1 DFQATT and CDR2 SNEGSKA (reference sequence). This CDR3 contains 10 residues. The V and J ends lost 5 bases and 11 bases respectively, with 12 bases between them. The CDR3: CSAWNSGQYF. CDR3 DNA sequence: TGCAGTGCTTGGAACTCGGGGCAGTACTTC.

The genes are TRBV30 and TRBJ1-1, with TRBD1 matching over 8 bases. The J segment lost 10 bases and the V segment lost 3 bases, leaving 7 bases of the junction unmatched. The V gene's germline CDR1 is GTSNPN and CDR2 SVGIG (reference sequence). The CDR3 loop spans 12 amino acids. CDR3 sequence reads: CAWRGRGQGAFF. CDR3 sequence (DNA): TGTGCCTGGAGAGGCAGGGGGCAGGGAGCTTTCTTT.

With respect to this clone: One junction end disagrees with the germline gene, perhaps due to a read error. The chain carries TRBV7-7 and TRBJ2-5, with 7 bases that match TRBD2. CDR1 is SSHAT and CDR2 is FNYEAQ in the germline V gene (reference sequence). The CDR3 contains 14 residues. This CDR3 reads CASSLGGGQETQYF. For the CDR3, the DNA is TGTGCTAGCAGCTTGGGGGGGGGCCAAGAGACCCAGTACTTC.

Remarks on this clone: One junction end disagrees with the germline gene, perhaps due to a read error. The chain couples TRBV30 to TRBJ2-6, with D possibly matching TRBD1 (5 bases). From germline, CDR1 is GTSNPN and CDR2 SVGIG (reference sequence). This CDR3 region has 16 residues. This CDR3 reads CAWSNPVYSGANGLTF. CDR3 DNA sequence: TGTGCCTGGAGTAATCCAGTGTACTCTGGGGCCAACGGCCTGACTTTC. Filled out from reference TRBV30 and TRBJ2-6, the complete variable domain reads SQTIHQWPATLVQPVGSPLSLECTVEGTSNPNLYWYRQAAGRGLQLLFYSVGIGQISSEVPQNLSASRPQDRQFILSSKKLLLSDSGFYLCAWSNPVYSGANGLTFGAGSRLTVL.

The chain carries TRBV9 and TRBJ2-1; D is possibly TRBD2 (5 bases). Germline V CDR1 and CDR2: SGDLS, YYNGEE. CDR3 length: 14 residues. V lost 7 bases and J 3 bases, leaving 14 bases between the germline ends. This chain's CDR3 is CASQEDLNYNEQFF. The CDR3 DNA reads TGTGCCAGCCAGGAGGACCTAAACTACAATGAGCAGTTCTTC.

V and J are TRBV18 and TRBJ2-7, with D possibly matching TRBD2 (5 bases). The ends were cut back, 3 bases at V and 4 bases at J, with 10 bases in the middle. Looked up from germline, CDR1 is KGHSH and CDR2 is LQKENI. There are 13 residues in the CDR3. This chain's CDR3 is CASSPVQRYEQYF. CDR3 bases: TGTGCCAGCTCACCGGTACAGCGGTACGAGCAGTACTTC.

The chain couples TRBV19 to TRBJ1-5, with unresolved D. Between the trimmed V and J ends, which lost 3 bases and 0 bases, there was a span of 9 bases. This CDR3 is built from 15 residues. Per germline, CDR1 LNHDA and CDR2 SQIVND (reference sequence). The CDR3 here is CASSMGTHSNQPQHF. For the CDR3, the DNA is TGTGCCAGTAGTATGGGCACACATAGCAATCAGCCCCAGCATTTT.

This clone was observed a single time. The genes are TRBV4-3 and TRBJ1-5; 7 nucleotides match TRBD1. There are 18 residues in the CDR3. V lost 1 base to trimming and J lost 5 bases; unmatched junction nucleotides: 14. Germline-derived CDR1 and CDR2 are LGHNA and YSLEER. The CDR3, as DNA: TGCGCCAGCAGCCAAGGGCCTTCCACGACGACAGGGCATCAGCCCCAGCATTTT. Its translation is CASSQGPSTTTGHQPQHF.

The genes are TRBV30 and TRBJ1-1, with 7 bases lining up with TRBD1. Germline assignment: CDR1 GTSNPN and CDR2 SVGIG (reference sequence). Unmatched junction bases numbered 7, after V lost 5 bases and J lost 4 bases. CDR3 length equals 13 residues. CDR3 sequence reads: CAWGRDSVTEAFF. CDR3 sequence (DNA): TGTGCCTGGGGCCGGGACAGCGTCACTGAAGCTTTCTTT.

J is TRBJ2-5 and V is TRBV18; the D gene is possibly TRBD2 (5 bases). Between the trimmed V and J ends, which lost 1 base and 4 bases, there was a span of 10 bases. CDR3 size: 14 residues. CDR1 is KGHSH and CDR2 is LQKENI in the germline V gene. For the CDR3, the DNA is TGTGCCAGCTCACCACTCTTGGCGGGAGAGACCCAGTACTTC. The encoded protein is CASSPLLAGETQYF.

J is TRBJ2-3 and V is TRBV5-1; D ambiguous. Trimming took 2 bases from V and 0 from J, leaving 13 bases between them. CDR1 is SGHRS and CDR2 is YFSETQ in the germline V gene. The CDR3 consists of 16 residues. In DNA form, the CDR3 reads TGCGCCAGCAGCTTATCTGTCTATTCTAGCACAGATACGCAGTATTTT. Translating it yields CASSLSVYSSTDTQYF. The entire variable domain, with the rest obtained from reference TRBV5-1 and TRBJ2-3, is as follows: KAGVTQTPRYLIKTRGQQVTLSCSPISGHRSVSWYQQTPGQGLQFLFEYFSETQRNKGNFPGRFSGRQFSNSRSEMNVSTLELGDSALYLCASSLSVYSSTDTQYFGPGTRLTVL.

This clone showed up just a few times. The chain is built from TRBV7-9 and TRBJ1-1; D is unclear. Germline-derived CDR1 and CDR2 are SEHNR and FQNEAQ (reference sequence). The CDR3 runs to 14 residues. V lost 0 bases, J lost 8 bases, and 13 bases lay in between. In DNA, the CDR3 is TGTGCCAGCAGCTTAGCTCTAATCGGTACCGAAGCTTTCTTT. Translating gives CASSLALIGTEAFF.

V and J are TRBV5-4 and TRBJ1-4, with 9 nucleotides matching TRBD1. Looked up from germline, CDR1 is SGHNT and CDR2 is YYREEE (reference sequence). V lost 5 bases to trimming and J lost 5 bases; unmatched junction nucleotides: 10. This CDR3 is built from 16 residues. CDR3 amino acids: CASSHPGTGTNEKLFF. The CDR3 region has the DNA TGTGCCAGCAGTCACCCCGGGACAGGGACAAATGAAAAACTGTTTTTT.

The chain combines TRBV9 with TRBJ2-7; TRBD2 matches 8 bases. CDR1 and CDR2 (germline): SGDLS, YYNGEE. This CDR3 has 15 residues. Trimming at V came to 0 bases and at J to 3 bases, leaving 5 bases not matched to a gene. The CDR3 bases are TGTGCCAGCAGCGTAGCGGGAGGGCCGGTCTACGAGCAGTACTTC. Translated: CASSVAGGPVYEQYF.

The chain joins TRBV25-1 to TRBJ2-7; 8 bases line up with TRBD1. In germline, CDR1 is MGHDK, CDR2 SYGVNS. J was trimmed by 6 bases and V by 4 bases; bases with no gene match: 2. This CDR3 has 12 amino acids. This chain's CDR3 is CASSVTGVEQYF. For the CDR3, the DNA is TGTGCCAGCAGTGTGACAGGGGTCGAGCAGTACTTC.

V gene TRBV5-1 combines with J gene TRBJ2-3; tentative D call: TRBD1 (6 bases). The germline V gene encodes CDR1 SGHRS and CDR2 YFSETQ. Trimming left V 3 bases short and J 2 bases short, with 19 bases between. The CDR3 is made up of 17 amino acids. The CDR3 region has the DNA TGCGCCAGCAGCTACGGACAGCTCCAGGGATTCACAGATACGCAGTATTTT. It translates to CASSYGQLQGFTDTQYF. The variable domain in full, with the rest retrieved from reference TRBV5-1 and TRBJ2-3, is KAGVTQTPRYLIKTRGQQVTLSCSPISGHRSVSWYQQTPGQGLQFLFEYFSETQRNKGNFPGRFSGRQFSNSRSEMNVSTLELGDSALYLCASSYGQLQGFTDTQYFGPGTRLTVL.

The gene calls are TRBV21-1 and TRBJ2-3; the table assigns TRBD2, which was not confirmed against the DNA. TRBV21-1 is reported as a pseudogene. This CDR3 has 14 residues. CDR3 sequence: CAGPWGGRRDTQYF. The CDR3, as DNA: TGTGCGGGTCCGTGGGGGGGTCGGAGAGATACGCAGTATTTT.

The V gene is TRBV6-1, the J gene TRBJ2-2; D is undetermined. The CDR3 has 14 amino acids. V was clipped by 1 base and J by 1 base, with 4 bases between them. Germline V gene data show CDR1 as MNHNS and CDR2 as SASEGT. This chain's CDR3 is CASSEGMNTGELFF. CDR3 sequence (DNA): TGTGCCAGCAGTGAAGGTATGAACACCGGGGAGCTGTTTTTT.

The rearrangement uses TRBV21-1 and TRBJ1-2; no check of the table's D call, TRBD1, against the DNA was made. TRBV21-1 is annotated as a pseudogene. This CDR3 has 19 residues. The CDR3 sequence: CASSKGGWQGPDSNYGYTF. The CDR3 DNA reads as TGTGCCAGCAGCAAAGGGGGTTGGCAGGGTCCCGATTCTAACTATGGCTACACCTTC.

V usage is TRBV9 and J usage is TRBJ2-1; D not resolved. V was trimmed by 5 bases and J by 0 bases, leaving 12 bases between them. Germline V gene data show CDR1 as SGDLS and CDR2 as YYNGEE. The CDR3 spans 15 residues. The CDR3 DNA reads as TGTGCCAGCAGTCCTGTTGGAGACTCCTACAATGAGCAGTTCTTC. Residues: CASSPVGDSYNEQFF.

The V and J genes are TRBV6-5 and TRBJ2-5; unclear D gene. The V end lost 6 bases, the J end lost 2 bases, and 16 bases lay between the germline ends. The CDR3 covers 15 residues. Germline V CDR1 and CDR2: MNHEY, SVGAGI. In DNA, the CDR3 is TGTGCCAGCAGGCGCCGTGGGCCGGTTCAAGAGACCCAGTACTTC. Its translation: CASRRRGPVQETQYF.